These T cell receptor beta chains were read from a single sample in a study of T cell changes during pregnancy in multiple sclerosis. TCRdb keeps only in-frame clones here, not all; method: immunoSEQ multiplex PCR. The table includes tens of thousands of clones, approximately 92% detected once. The sample was peripheral blood, taken in the third trimester of pregnancy. Receptor source: a female donor in good health, enrolled as a control in a pregnancy study. Each CDR3 is given with its conserved first and last residue. The D gene is left open where the match is weak. For some rows the clone size is stated as once, few or many, or as a class when expanded; others skip it.

.	TRBV27	TRBJ1-2	once	CASSFSDSRSGGYTF
.	TRBV6-4	TRBJ1-4	.	CASSDSLWQRSSNEKLFF
.	TRBV10-3	TRBJ1-1	.	CAIKGQNTEAFF
.	TRBV6-5	TRBJ2-3	.	CASSKPGTDTQYF
.	TRBV11-2	TRBJ2-5	.	CASSLVLETQYF
.	TRBV18	TRBJ1-1	few	CASSSSGVAFF
.	TRBV6-1	TRBJ2-5	.	CASSEVGQNQETQYF
TRBD1	TRBV28	TRBJ1-4	.	CASSPTGTGDEKLFF
.	TRBV5-4	TRBJ1-2	.	CASSSGSKVPYGYTF
TRBD1	TRBV30	TRBJ1-5	.	CAWSSADRQNQPQHF
.	TRBV27	TRBJ1-5	once	CASSGSPGLGQPQHF
.	TRBV5-1	TRBJ2-1	.	CASSSIADDNEQFF
TRBD2	TRBV30	TRBJ2-1	.	CAWSPPGLAGHNEQFF
TRBD2	TRBV10-3	TRBJ2-1	few	CAISESAASGDNNEQFF
.	TRBV5-1	TRBJ2-2	.	CASSYGTGGTGELFF
TRBD2	TRBV2	TRBJ2-3	.	CASRVPGLARFTDTQYF
.	TRBV2	TRBJ1-2	.	CASSYDRHNRFYGYTF
.	TRBV27	TRBJ2-7	.	CASSRTSYSTYEQYF
TRBD2	TRBV5-8	TRBJ2-3	.	CASSPGTSGITDTQYF
.	TRBV5-4	TRBJ1-2	.	CASSAGGANYGYTF
TRBD1	TRBV19	TRBJ1-6	few	CASSTRQGRSPLHF
TRBD2	TRBV6-1	TRBJ2-3	.	CASSEGVGTKADTQYF
TRBD2	TRBV29-1	TRBJ2-7	.	CSVLAGSYEQYF
TRBD1	TRBV13	TRBJ1-5	.	CASSQRQGAQPQHF
TRBD2	TRBV6-1	TRBJ2-3	.	CASSGTSGGPDTQYF
.	TRBV27	TRBJ2-7	.	CASSSTGSEYEQYF
TRBD2	TRBV7-8	TRBJ2-1	.	CASSSRLAGRNEQFF
.	TRBV7-9	TRBJ2-1	.	CASSLRGNEQFF
TRBD1	TRBV2	TRBJ2-3	.	CASRGDRGLTDTQYF
TRBD1	TRBV2	TRBJ1-5	.	CASSEVGRGYSNQPQHF
.	TRBV7-9	TRBJ2-5	once	CASSQPSVPLQYF
TRBD2	TRBV28	TRBJ2-2	.	CASSWSAGGTGELFF
.	TRBV7-2	TRBJ1-3	.	CASSRGITSGNTIYF
.	TRBV5-6	TRBJ2-5	.	CASSWQPTSWETQYF
.	TRBV11-2	TRBJ2-7	.	CASSSRFAERLYEQYF
TRBD1	TRBV9	TRBJ1-1	.	CASSPGGTARMNTEAFF
TRBD1	TRBV15	TRBJ1-6	.	CATSTRQGAKNSPLHF
TRBD1	TRBV7-9	TRBJ2-3	.	CASSSRTGPFTDTQYF
.	TRBV16	TRBJ1-5	few	CASSPRRSNVIPQHF
.	TRBV30	TRBJ2-5	once	CAWSNPPGAQYF
.	TRBV27	TRBJ2-3	.	CASSFVGGPNTQYF
TRBD1	TRBV7-2	TRBJ1-2	.	CASSSIRQGGDGYTF
.	TRBV7-9	TRBJ1-1	.	CASTRGVNTEAFF
TRBD1	TRBV7-6	TRBJ1-6	.	CASSSAGGNSPLHF
.	TRBV28	TRBJ1-2	.	CASSDEQGEHHYGYTF
.	TRBV19	TRBJ2-3	.	CASGGTREESTDTQYF
.	TRBV6-5	TRBJ2-7	.	CASSYGQGLAYEQYF
.	TRBV29-1	TRBJ2-7	.	CSVENTRTPGQYF
TRBD1	TRBV5-4	TRBJ1-5	.	CASSPEFQGVGNQPQHF
.	TRBV6-6	TRBJ1-5	.	CASSNRAGQPQHF
.	TRBV4-2	TRBJ1-2	.	CASSQDTGGGRGYTF
.	TRBV2	TRBJ2-1	.	CASSESRDGGEQFF
TRBD2	TRBV28	TRBJ2-1	.	CASSKGGASGHNEQFF
TRBD1	TRBV5-1	TRBJ2-3	.	CASSLAPGTGADTQYF
.	TRBV7-9	TRBJ2-7	.	CASSASVHEQYF
TRBD2	TRBV7-2	TRBJ2-4	once	CASSLSGTSGRKAKNIQYF
.	TRBV6-5	TRBJ1-1	once	CASSYSQVGSTTEAFF
.	TRBV4-1	TRBJ1-5	.	CASSQDVSGSVGLSSPQHF